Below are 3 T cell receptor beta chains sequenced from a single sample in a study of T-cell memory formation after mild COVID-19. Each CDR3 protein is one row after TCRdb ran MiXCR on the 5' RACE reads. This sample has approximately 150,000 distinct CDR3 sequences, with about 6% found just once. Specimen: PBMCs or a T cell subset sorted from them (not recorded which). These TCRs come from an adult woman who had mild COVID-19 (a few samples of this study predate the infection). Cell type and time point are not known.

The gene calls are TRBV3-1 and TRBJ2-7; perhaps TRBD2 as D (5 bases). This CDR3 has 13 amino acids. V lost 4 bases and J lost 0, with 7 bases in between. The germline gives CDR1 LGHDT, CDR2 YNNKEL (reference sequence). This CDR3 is CASSPGYSYEQYV. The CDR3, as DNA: TGTGCCAGCAGCCCGGGGTACTCCTACGAGCAGTACGTC.

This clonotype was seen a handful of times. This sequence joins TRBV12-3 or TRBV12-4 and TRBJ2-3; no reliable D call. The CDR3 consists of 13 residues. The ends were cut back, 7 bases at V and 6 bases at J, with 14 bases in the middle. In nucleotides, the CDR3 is TGTGCCAGCACGATCAGGAGCTGGGATACGCAGTATTTT. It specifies CASTIRSWDTQYF.

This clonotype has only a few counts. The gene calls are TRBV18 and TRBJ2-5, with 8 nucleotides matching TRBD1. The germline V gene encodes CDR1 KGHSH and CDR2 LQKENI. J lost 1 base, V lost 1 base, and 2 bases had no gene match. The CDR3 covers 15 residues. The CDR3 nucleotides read TGTGCCAGCTCACCACAGCAGGGGGCCCAAGAGACCCAGTACTTC. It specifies CASSPQQGAQETQYF.